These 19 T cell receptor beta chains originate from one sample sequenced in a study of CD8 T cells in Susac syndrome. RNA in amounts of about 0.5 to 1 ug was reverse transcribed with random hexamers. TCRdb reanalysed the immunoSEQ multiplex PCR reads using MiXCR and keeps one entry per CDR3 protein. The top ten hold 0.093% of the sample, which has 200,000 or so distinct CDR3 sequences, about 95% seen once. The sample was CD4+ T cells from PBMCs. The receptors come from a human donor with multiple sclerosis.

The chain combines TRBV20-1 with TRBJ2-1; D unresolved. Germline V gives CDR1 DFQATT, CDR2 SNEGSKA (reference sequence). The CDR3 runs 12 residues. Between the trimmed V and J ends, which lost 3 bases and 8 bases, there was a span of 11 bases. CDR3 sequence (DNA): TGCAGTGCTAGGGTCTTCGGCGATGAGCAGTTCTTC. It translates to CSARVFGDEQFF.

CDR3 DNA: TGTGCCAGCAGTGAAGCGGTAGTAGCCGGGGAGCTGTTTTTT. It is translated as CASSEAVVAGELFF. This sequence joins TRBV2 and TRBJ2-2; no definite D call. The CDR3 is 14 amino acids. V was trimmed by 0 bases and J by 6 bases, leaving 8 bases between them. In germline, CDR1 is SNHLY, CDR2 FYNNEI. Combining the CDR3 with reference TRBV2 and TRBJ2-2 gives the whole variable domain EPEVTQTPSHQVTQMGQEVILRCVPISNHLYFYWYRQILGQKVEFLVSFYNNEISEKSEIFDDQFSVERPDGSNFTLKIRSTKLEDSAMYFCASSEAVVAGELFFGEGSRLTVL.

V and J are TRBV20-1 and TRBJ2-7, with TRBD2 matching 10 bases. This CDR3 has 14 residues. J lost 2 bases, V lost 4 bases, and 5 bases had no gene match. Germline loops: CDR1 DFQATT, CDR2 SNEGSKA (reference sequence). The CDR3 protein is CSANRLAGAYEQYF. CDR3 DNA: TGCAGTGCTAACCGTCTAGCGGGAGCCTACGAGCAGTACTTC.

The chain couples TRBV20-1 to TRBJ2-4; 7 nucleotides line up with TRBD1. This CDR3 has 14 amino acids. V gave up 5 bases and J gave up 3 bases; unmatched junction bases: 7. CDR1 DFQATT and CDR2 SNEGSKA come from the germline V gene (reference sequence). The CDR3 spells CSASLGTVKNIQYF. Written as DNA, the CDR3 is TGCAGTGCTTCCCTGGGGACAGTCAAAAACATTCAGTACTTC.

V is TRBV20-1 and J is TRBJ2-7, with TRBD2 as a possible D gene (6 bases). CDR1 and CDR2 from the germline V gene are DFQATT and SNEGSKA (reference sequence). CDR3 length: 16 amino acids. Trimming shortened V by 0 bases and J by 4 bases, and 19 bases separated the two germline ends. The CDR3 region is CSARDPRASAVYEQYF. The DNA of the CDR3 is TGCAGTGCTAGAGATCCCCGAGCTAGCGCGGTTTACGAGCAGTACTTC.

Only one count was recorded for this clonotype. The CDR3 protein is CASSSPSGRRYNEQFF. DNA for the CDR3: TGTGCCAGCAGCTCCCCTAGCGGGAGGCGATACAATGAGCAGTTCTTC. The chain recombines TRBV12-3 or TRBV12-4 with TRBJ2-1; 11 nucleotides agree with TRBD2. The ends lost 6 bases at V and 4 bases at J; junction bases unmatched: 8. CDR3 length equals 16 residues.

The CDR3, as DNA: TGTGCCAGCAGCCGCATGGGGCCCAAGGATACGCAGTATTTT. Translating gives CASSRMGPKDTQYF. The chain joins TRBV3-1 to TRBJ2-3, with D perhaps TRBD1 (5 bases). V was cut by 4 bases and J by 6 bases, with 14 bases left in between. Germline-derived CDR1 and CDR2 are LGHDT and YNNKEL (reference sequence). The length of the CDR3 is 14 residues.

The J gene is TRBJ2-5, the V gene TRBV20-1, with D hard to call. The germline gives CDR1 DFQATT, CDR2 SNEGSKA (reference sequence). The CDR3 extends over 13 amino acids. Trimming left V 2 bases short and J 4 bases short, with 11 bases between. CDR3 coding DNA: TGCAGTGCTAGACATCGAAGTTTAGAGACCCAGTACTTC. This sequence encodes CSARHRSLETQYF.

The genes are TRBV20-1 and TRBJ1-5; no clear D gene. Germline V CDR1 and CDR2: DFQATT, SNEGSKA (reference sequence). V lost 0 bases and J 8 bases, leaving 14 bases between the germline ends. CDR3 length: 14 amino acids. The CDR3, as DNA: TGCAGTGCTAGAGATGTGAACGGCGAGAAGCCCCAGCATTTT. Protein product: CSARDVNGEKPQHF.

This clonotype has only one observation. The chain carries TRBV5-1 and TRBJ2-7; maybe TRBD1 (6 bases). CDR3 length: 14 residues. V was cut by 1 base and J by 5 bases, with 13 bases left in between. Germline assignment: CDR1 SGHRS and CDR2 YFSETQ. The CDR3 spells CASSLLQGENEQYF. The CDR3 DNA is TGCGCCAGCAGCTTGCTACAGGGTGAGAACGAGCAGTACTTC.

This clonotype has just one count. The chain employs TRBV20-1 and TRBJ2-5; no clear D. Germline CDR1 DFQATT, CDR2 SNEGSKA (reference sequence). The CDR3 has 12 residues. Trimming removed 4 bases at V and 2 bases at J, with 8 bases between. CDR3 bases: TGCAGTGCTAACAGAAGACAAGAGACCCAGTACTTC. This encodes CSANRRQETQYF.

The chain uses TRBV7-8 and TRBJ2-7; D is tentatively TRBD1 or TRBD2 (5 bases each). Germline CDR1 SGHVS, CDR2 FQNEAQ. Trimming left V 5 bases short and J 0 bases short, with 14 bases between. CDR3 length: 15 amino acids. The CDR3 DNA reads TGTGCCAGCAGCGGCCTAGAGGGGTTCTCCTACGAGCAGTACTTC. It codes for CASSGLEGFSYEQYF.

The CDR3 sequence is CASSSEETQYF. The CDR3 DNA reads TGTGCCAGCAGCTCCGAAGAGACCCAGTACTTC. The chain joins TRBV7-2 to TRBJ2-5; D not certain. Trimming pared 4 bases from V and 3 bases from J, leaving 3 bases between. Per germline, CDR1 SGHTA and CDR2 FQGNSA. The CDR3 runs 11 residues.

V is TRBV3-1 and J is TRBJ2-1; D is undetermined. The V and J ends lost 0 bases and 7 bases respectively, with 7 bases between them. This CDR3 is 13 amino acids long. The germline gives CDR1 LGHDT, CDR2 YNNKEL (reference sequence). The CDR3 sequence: CASSQEPRNEQFF. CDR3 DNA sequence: TGTGCCAGCAGCCAAGAACCAAGGAATGAGCAGTTCTTC.

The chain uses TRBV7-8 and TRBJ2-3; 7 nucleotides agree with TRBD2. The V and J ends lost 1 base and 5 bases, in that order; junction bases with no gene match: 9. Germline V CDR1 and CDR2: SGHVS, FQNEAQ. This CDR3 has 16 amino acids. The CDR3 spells CASSLGAGAQGDTQYF. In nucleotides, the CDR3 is TGTGCCAGCAGCTTAGGCGCGGGAGCGCAGGGAGATACGCAGTATTTT.

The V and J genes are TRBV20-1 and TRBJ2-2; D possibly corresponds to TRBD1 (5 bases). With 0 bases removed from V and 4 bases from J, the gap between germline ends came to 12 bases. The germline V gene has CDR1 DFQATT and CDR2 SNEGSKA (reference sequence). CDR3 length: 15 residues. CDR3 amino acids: CSARDRVIGTGELFF. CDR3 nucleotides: TGCAGTGCTAGAGACAGGGTAATAGGCACCGGGGAGCTGTTTTTT.

CDR3 sequence (DNA): TGTGCCAGCAGCTTCAGACCTAATCTAGCCAAAAACATTCAGTACTTC. The encoded protein is CASSFRPNLAKNIQYF. The rearrangement uses TRBV5-4 and TRBJ2-4, with D unclear. V lost 2 bases and J lost 0, with 12 bases in between. The CDR3 has 16 residues. The V gene's germline CDR1 is SGHNT and CDR2 YYREEE (reference sequence).

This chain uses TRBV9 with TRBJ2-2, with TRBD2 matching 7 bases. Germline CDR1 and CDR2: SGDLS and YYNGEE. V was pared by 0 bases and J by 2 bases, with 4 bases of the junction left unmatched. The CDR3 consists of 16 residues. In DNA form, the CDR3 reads TGTGCCAGCAGCGTAGAAGGCGGGAGAAACACCGGGGAGCTGTTTTTT. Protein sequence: CASSVEGGRNTGELFF.

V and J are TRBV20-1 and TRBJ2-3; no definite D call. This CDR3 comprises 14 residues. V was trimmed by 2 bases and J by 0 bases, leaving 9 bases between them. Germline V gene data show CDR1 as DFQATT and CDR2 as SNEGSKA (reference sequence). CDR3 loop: CSARPGPSTDTQYF. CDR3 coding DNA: TGCAGTGCTAGACCGGGCCCCAGCACAGATACGCAGTATTTT.